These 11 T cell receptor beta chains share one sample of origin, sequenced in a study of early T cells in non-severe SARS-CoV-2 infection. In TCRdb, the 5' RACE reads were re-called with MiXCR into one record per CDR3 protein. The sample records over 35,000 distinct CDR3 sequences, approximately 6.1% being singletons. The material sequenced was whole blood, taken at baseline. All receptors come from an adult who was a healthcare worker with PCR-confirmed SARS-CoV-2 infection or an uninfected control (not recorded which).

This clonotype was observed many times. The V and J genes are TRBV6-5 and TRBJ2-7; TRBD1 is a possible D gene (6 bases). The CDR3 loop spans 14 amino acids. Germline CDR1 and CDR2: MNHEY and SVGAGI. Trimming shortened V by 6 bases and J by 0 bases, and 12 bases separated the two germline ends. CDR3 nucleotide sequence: TGTGCCAGCAGCACCGACAGGTTCTCCTACGAGCAGTACTTC. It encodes CASSTDRFSYEQYF.

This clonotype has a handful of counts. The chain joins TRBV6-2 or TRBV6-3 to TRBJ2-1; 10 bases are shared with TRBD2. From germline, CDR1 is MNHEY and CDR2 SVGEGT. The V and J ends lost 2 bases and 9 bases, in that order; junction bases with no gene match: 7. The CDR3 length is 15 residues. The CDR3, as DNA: TGTGCCAGCAGTTACCTAGCGGGAGCTACCGGTGAGCAGTTCTTC. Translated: CASSYLAGATGEQFF.

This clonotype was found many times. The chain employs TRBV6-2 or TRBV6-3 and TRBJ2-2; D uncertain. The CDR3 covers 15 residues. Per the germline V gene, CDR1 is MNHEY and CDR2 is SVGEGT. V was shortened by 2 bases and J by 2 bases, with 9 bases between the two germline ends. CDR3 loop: CASSYPPGNTGELFF. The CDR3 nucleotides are TGTGCCAGCAGTTACCCTCCGGGTAACACCGGGGAGCTGTTTTTT.

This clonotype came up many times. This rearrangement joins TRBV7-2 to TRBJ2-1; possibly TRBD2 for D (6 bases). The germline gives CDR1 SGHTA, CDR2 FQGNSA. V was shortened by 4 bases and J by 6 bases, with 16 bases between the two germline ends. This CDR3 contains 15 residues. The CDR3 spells CASSWPEGSGNEQFF. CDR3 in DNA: TGTGCCAGCAGCTGGCCCGAGGGTAGCGGCAATGAGCAGTTCTTC. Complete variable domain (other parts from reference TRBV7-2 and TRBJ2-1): GAGVSQSPSNKVTEKGKDVELRCDPISGHTALYWYRQSLGQGLEFLIYFQGNSAPDKSGLPSDRFSAERTGGSVSTLTIQRTQQEDSAVYLCASSWPEGSGNEQFFGPGTRLTVL.

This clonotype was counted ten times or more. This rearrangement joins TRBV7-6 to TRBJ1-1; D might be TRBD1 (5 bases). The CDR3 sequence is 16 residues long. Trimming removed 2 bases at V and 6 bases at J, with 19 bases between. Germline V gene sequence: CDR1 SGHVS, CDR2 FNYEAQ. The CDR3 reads CASSLRGAGRFAEAFF. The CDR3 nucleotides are TGTGCCAGCAGCTTAAGAGGGGCGGGTAGATTCGCTGAAGCTTTCTTT.

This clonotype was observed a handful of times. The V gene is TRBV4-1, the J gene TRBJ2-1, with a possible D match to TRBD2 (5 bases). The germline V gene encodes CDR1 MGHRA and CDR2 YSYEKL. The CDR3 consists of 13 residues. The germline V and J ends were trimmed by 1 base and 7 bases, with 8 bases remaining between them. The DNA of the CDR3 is TGCGCCAGCAGCCAAGGAGGGTCGAATGAGCAGTTCTTC. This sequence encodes CASSQGGSNEQFF.

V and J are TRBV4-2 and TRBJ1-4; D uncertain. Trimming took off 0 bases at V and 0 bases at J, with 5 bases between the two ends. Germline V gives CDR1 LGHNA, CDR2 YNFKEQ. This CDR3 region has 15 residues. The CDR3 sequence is CASSQEGTTNEKLFF. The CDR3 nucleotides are TGTGCCAGCAGCCAAGAAGGGACAACTAATGAAAAACTGTTTTTT.

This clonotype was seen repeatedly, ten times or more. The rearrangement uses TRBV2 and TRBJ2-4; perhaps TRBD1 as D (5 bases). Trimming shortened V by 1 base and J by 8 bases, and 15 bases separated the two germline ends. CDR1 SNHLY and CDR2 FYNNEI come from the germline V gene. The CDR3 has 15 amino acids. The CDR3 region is CASSEEGHLGHIQYF. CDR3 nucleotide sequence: TGTGCCAGCAGTGAAGAGGGGCACCTTGGCCACATTCAGTACTTC.

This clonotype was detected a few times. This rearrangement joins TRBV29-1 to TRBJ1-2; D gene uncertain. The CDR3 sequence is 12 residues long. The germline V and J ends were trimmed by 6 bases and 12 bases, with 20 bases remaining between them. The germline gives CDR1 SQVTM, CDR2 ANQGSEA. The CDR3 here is CSVKEDEYPNTF. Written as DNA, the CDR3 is TGCAGCGTCAAGGAAGATGAATATCCCAACACCTTC.

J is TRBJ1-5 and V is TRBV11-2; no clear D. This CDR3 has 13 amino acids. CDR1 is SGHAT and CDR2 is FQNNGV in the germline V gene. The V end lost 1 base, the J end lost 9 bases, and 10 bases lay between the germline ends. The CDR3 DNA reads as TGTGCCAGCAGCTTAGGGATGGGTGCGCCCCAGCATTTT. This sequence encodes CASSLGMGAPQHF.

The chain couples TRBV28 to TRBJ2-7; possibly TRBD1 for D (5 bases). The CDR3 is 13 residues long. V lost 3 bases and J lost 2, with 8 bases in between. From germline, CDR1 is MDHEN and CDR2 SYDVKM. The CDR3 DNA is TGTGCCAGCAGTTTGACAGCACCCTACGAGCAGTACTTC. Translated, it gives CASSLTAPYEQYF. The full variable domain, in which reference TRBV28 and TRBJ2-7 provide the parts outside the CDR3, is DVKVTQSSRYLVKRTGEKVFLECVQDMDHENMFWYRQDPGLGLRLIYFSYDVKMKEKGDIPEGYSVSREKKERFSLILESASTNQTSMYLCASSLTAPYEQYFGPGTRLTVT.